What follows are 9 T cell receptor beta chains derived from one specimen sequenced in a study of control samples from healthy donors and cancer patients. The table came from immunoSEQ multiplex PCR; TCRdb's copy has only in-frame clones and leaves some out. The table records 150,000 or so clones, under 95% of them present only once. Sequenced input: blood. The receptors stem from a man aged 18 to 30 in good health.

The chain joins TRBV28 to TRBJ1-5; no firm D call. Trimming shortened V by 5 bases and J by 5 bases, and 7 bases separated the two germline ends. The CDR3 covers 12 residues. Looked up from germline, CDR1 is MDHEN and CDR2 is SYDVKM. For the CDR3, the DNA is TGTGCCAGCAGTCTCTACTATCAGCCCCAGCATTTT. It translates to CASSLYYQPQHF.

CDR3 amino acids: CASSLDGYSTDTQYF. CDR3 nucleotides: TGTGCCAGCAGCTTGGACGGATACTCCACAGATACGCAGTATTTT. This chain connects TRBV5-6 to TRBJ2-3; D gene ambiguous. The V end was cut by 0 bases, the J end by 2 bases, with 10 bases between. In germline, CDR1 is SGHDT, CDR2 YYEEEE. The CDR3 covers 15 residues.

The chain links TRBV15 to TRBJ2-3; D is undetermined. From germline, CDR1 is LNHNV and CDR2 YYDKDF (reference sequence). Trimming took off 4 bases at V and 11 bases at J, with 16 bases between the two ends. The CDR3 length is 13 residues. This chain's CDR3 is CATSTLRSSLQYF. The CDR3 bases are TGTGCCACCAGCACCCTCCGTTCGAGTTTGCAGTATTTT. Complete variable domain (other parts from reference TRBV15 and TRBJ2-3): DAMVIQNPRYQVTQFGKPVTLSCSQTLNHNVMYWYQQKSSQAPKLLFHYYDKDFNNEADTPDNFQSRRPNTSFCFLDIRSPGLGDTAMYLCATSTLRSSLQYFGPGTRLTVL.

The rearrangement links TRBV29-1 to TRBJ1-2; D call uncertain. The V and J ends lost 3 bases and 4 bases respectively, with 9 bases between them. The CDR3 covers 12 residues. In germline, CDR1 is SQVTM, CDR2 ANQGSEA. This CDR3 is CSVERVTYGYTF. The CDR3 nucleotides read TGCAGCGTTGAGCGGGTTACCTATGGCTACACCTTC.

CDR3 loop: CASSLWGVEKVYTF. CDR3 coding DNA: TGTGCCAGCAGTTTATGGGGTGTGGAGAAAGTCTACACCTTC. The chain couples TRBV28 to TRBJ1-2, with D unresolved. Germline V gene lookup returns CDR1 MDHEN and CDR2 SYDVKM. The V end lost 0 bases, the J end lost 10 bases, and 15 bases lay between the germline ends. The CDR3 contains 14 residues.

This rearrangement joins TRBV5-1 to TRBJ2-7; 11 bases map to TRBD2. CDR1 and CDR2 (germline): SGHRS, YFSETQ. V dropped 7 bases and J dropped 3; count of bases not matched to a gene: 9. The CDR3 length is 15 residues. This CDR3 is CASGGTSGSYYEQYF. CDR3 DNA: TGCGCCAGCGGGGGGACTAGCGGATCCTACTACGAGCAGTACTTC.

The genes are TRBV6-6 and TRBJ2-3; D unclear. CDR1 is MNHNY and CDR2 is SVGAGI in the germline V gene (reference sequence). The CDR3 spans 14 residues. Trimming shortened V by 2 bases and J by 2 bases, and 8 bases separated the two germline ends. CDR3 residues: CASSYGQNTDTQYF. The CDR3 DNA follows: TGTGCCAGCAGTTACGGGCAGAACACAGATACGCAGTATTTT.

The chain has TRBV20-1 and TRBJ1-2, with 7 bases identical to TRBD1. CDR3 length equals 14 residues. CDR1 DFQATT and CDR2 SNEGSKA come from the germline V gene (reference sequence). With 3 bases clipped from V and 6 bases from J, the junction kept 10 bases outside the gene matches. Here the CDR3 DNA reads TGCAGTGCTAGTTTCTTACAGGGGAGGGATGGCTACACCTTC. Protein sequence: CSASFLQGRDGYTF.

This clone was seen once. V usage is TRBV6-5 and J usage is TRBJ1-2; no clear D. Germline V lookup: CDR1 MNHEY, CDR2 SVGAGI. The V and J ends lost 4 bases and 1 base respectively, with 16 bases between them. The CDR3 contains 16 residues. The CDR3 reads CASSFQSGSLNYGYTF. CDR3 DNA sequence: TGTGCCAGCAGTTTCCAGAGCGGAAGTCTTAACTATGGCTACACCTTC.